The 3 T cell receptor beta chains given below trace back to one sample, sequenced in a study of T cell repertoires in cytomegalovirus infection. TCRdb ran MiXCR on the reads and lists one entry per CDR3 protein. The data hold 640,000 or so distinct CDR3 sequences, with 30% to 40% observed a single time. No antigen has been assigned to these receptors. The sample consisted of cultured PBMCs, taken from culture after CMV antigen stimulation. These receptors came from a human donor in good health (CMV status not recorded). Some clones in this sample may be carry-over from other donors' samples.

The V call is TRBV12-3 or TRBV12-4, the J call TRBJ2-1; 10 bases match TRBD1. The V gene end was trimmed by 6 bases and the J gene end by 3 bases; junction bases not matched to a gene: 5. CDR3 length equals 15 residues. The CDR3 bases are TGTGCCAGCAGCCCGGACAGGGGGTACTACAATGAGCAGTTCTTC. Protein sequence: CASSPDRGYYNEQFF.

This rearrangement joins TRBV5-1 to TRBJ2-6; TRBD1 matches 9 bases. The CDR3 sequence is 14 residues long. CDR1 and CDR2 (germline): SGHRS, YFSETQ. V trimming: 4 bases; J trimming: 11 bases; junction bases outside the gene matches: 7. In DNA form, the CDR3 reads TGCGCCAGCAGCCCCACAGGGGGCAGCCACGTCCTGACTTTC. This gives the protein CASSPTGGSHVLTF.

The CDR3 loop is CASSPEGTGDPEAFF. In nucleotides, the CDR3 is TGCGCCAGCAGCCCCGAAGGGACAGGGGACCCTGAAGCTTTCTTT. The rearrangement uses TRBV5-1 and TRBJ1-1, with 10 bases that match TRBD1. The CDR3 covers 15 residues. Germline assignment: CDR1 SGHRS and CDR2 YFSETQ. The V and J ends lost 4 bases and 6 bases, in that order; junction bases with no gene match: 9.